This TCR beta chain appears in the sequencing data of a study of T-cell memory formation after mild COVID-19. Study conclusions and caveats: Clones shrinking from day 15 to 85 showed even CD4/CD8 mixes; later expanders tilted CD4+.

In TCRdb, the 5' RACE reads were re-called with MiXCR into one record per CDR3 protein. The sample has 300,000 to 350,000 distinct CDR3 sequences; roughly 13% are singletons. Trimming shortened V by 6 bases and J by 1 base, and 11 bases separated the two germline ends. CDR3 size: 14 residues. This clonotype was picked up a small number of times. Its antigen is unknown. Sequenced material: PBMCs or a T cell subset sorted from them (not recorded which). The chain is built from TRBV12-3 or TRBV12-4 and TRBJ2-3, with D possibly matching TRBD1 (5 bases). The clonotype was recovered from a man aged 18-30 years who had mild COVID-19 (a few samples of this study predate the infection). Cell type and time point are not known. The CDR3 bases are TGTGCCAGCAGATCAGGGCTGGGCACAGATACGCAGTATTTT. This sequence encodes CASRSGLGTDTQYF.